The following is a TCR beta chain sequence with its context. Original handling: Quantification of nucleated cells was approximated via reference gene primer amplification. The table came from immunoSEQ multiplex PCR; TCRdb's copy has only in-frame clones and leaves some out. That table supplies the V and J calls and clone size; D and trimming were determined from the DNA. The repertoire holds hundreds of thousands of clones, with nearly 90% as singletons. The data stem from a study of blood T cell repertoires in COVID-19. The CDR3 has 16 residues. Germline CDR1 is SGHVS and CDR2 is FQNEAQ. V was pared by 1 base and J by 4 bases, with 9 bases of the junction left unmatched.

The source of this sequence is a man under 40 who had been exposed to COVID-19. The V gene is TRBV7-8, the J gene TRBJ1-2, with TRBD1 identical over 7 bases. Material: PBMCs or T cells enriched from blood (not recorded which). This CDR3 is CASSLVGQTAGYGYTF. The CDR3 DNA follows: TGTGCCAGCAGCTTAGTGGGACAGACGGCGGGCTATGGCTACACCTTC.